This note documents a single T cell receptor (beta chain) sequence. The ends lost 1 base at V and 3 bases at J; junction bases unmatched: 13. The CDR3 length is 20 residues. Germline CDR1 is SGDLS and CDR2 is YYNGEE. The data stem from a study of blood T cells in healthy people across ages. It was with a sample-barcoded 5' primer and a J-beta primer mix that a second PCR of about 6 to 12 cycles was run. TCRdb independently ran MiXCR on the 5' RACE reads; one entry per CDR3 protein. The sample holds 1.8 million or so distinct CDR3 sequences; more than 35% are singletons and the top ten take around 23%.

The TCR sequence derives from a human donor in good health. V is TRBV9 and J is TRBJ1-4; 12 bases line up with TRBD1. Sequencing was done on a sample of blood. As DNA, the CDR3 is TGTGCCAGCAGCGTAAACCCTTCTGGGGGACAGGGGGCGGCTAATGAAAAACTGTTTTTT. Its translation: CASSVNPSGGQGAANEKLFF.